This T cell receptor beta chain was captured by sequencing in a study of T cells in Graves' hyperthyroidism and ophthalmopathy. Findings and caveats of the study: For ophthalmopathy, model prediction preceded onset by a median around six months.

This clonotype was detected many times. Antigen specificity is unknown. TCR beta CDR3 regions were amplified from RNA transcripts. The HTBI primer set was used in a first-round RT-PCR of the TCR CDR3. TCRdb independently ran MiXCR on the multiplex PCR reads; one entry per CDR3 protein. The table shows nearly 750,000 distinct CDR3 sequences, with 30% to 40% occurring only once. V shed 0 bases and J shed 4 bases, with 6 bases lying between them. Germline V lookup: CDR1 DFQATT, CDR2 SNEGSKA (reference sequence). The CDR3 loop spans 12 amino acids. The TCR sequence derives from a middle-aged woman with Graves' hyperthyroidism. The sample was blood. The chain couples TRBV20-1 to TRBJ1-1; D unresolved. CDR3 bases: TGCAGTGCTAGAGAGGAGGGCACTGAAGCTTTCTTT. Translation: CSAREEGTEAFF.